The T cell receptor (beta chain) described here comes from a study of monozygotic twins with inflammatory bowel disease. Germline V lookup: CDR1 DFQATT, CDR2 SNEGSKA (reference sequence). The CDR3 is made up of 14 amino acids. TCRdb derives one entry per CDR3 protein from the 5' RACE reads, leaving out DNA. The listing records over 150,000 distinct CDR3 sequences. Whole-study findings and limits: No discrimination was achieved between different T cell subtypes. Relative to healthy twins, IBD patients had fewer clonotypes in common with others, a gap that was especially apparent with disease activity.

For this clonotype: Its specificity is unknown.

This TCR was recovered from a human donor with ulcerative colitis or Crohn's disease, or a healthy co-twin of an affected twin (not recorded which). The chain recombines TRBV20-1 with TRBJ2-7; TCRdb outputs TRBD2, but without DNA this stays unchecked. Sequencing used blood. CDR3 region: CSALKGLALYEQYF.